Shown below are 24 T cell receptor beta chains from a single sample sequenced in a study of low-dose radiotherapy and immunotherapy resistance in tumors. Regarding time point: before trial treatment. Alpha- and beta-chain coverage of first-strand cDNA came from TRAV- and TRBV-specific primers. With a constant-region primer and a V-primer adapter, TCRs were subjected to about 20 PCR cycles of amplification. TCRdb recomputed calls from the reads with MiXCR, one row per CDR3 protein. Of 60,000 to 75,000 distinct CDR3 sequences in the sample, less than 30% were seen once. This specimen was PBMCs, taken before treatment. These receptors were taken from a male donor with rectosigmoid adenocarcinoma.

The rearrangement links TRBV3-1 to TRBJ2-1; 9 nucleotides line up with TRBD1. The germline CDR1 and CDR2 sequences are LGHDT and YNNKEL (reference sequence). The CDR3 runs 15 residues. Losses at the gene ends were 4 bases for V and 6 bases for J; bases not matched to a gene: 7. The CDR3 reads CASSLTGGRSNEQFF. As DNA, the CDR3 is TGTGCCAGCAGCCTAACAGGGGGCCGAAGCAATGAGCAGTTCTTC.

This clonotype has a handful of counts. The CDR3 reads CASSAAVTGANVLTF. As DNA, the CDR3 is TGTGCCAGCAGCGCTGCGGTTACTGGGGCCAACGTCCTGACTTTC. The chain links TRBV9 to TRBJ2-6; D call uncertain. The germline V and J ends were trimmed by 3 bases and 2 bases, with 9 bases remaining between them. Germline CDR1 is SGDLS and CDR2 is YYNGEE. The CDR3 spans 15 residues.

A remark on this clonotype: The junction and the germline gene differ at one end; a read error may be behind it. The J gene is TRBJ1-5, the V gene TRBV6-2 or TRBV6-3; D uncertain. CDR1 is MNHEY, CDR2 SVGEGT, per germline. The CDR3 has 16 residues. CDR3 in amino acids: CVSSRAPTEDNQPQHF. As DNA, the CDR3 is TGTGTCAGCAGTCGCGCCCCGACGGAAGACAATCAGCCCCAGCATTTT.

In this sample, this clonotype turned up a few times. The chain combines TRBV9 with TRBJ2-1, with D perhaps TRBD2 (6 bases). The V gene's germline CDR1 is SGDLS and CDR2 YYNGEE. CDR3 length: 14 residues. V was trimmed by 3 bases and J by 6 bases, leaving 13 bases between them. The CDR3 loop is CASSAPTRSNEQFF. CDR3 sequence (DNA): TGTGCCAGCAGCGCCCCGACTAGATCCAATGAGCAGTTCTTC. Based on the CDR3 plus reference TRBV9 and TRBJ2-1, the full variable domain is DSGVTQTPKHLITATGQRVTLRCSPRSGDLSVYWYQQSLDQGLQFLIQYYNGEERAKGNILERFSAQQFPDLHSELNLSSLELGDSALYFCASSAPTRSNEQFFGPGTRLTVL.

This clonotype has ten or more counts. V gene TRBV4-1 combines with J gene TRBJ2-2; 10 bases are shared with TRBD1. Germline V gene lookup returns CDR1 MGHRA and CDR2 YSYEKL. The CDR3 totals 16 residues. Trimming at V came to 2 bases and at J to 3 bases, leaving 3 bases not matched to a gene. This chain's CDR3 is CASSQRGQGDTGELFF. The CDR3 DNA reads TGCGCCAGCAGCCAACGTGGACAGGGGGACACCGGGGAGCTGTTTTTT.

This clonotype was recorded at least ten times. The J gene is TRBJ2-2, the V gene TRBV2, with no clear D. V lost 0 bases and J 1 base, leaving 12 bases between the germline ends. The CDR3 contains 17 residues. The germline V gene encodes CDR1 SNHLY and CDR2 FYNNEI. CDR3 protein: CASSEALTGWNTGELFF. The CDR3 bases are TGTGCCAGCAGTGAAGCATTAACTGGATGGAACACCGGGGAGCTGTTTTTT. The full variable domain, in which reference TRBV2 and TRBJ2-2 provide the parts outside the CDR3, is EPEVTQTPSHQVTQMGQEVILRCVPISNHLYFYWYRQILGQKVEFLVSFYNNEISEKSEIFDDQFSVERPDGSNFTLKIRSTKLEDSAMYFCASSEALTGWNTGELFFGEGSRLTVL.

Turning to this clonotype: One end of the junction does not line up with germline, which may come from a read error. The V and J genes are TRBV3-1 and TRBJ2-7; TRBD2 matches at 8 bases. Germline values: CDR1 LGHDT, CDR2 YNNKEL (reference sequence). The CDR3 covers 11 residues. In DNA form, the CDR3 reads TGTGCCAGCAGCCAAGGGCGGGAGGTCTCCTTC. The encoded protein is CASSQGREVSF.

This clonotype was picked up many times. The chain uses TRBV30 and TRBJ1-3; a possible D gene is TRBD1 (5 bases). The CDR3 totals 15 residues. Germline assignment: CDR1 GTSNPN and CDR2 SVGIG (reference sequence). V lost 8 bases, J lost 2 bases, and 19 bases lay in between. CDR3 DNA sequence: TGTGCCCGGACCGGGGGACGAACGGCTGGAAACACCATATATTTT. Translating gives CARTGGRTAGNTIYF.

In its sample, this clonotype was seen many times. This sequence joins TRBV7-2 and TRBJ2-1, with D maybe TRBD2 (5 bases). The CDR3 totals 15 residues. Between the trimmed V and J ends, which lost 5 bases and 0 bases, there was a span of 11 bases. Germline CDR1 is SGHTA and CDR2 is FQGNSA. CDR3 sequence (DNA): TGTGCCAGCAGCGCAGGACTGAGCTCCTACAATGAGCAGTTCTTC. Translation: CASSAGLSSYNEQFF.

The chain carries TRBV28 and TRBJ2-2; TRBD1 agrees at 9 bases. V trimming: 4 bases; J trimming: 3 bases; junction bases outside the gene matches: 6. Germline CDR1 is MDHEN and CDR2 is SYDVKM. The CDR3 totals 16 residues. This chain's CDR3 is CASSSWTGADTGELFF. The DNA for the CDR3 is TGTGCCAGCAGTTCCTGGACAGGGGCGGACACCGGGGAGCTGTTTTTT.

A note on this clonotype: Since a far larger clone is one base different, this is likely a read error. The chain joins TRBV28 to TRBJ2-1, with no clear D. The CDR3 length is 13 residues. V lost 8 bases and J 10 bases, leaving 18 bases between the germline ends. CDR1 and CDR2 (germline): MDHEN, SYDVKM. The CDR3 bases are TGTGCCAGCGTTTACGGCAATTCCTACGAGCAGTTCTTC. Translating gives CASVYGNSYEQFF.

This clonotype was counted at least ten times. The chain carries TRBV4-2 and TRBJ2-7; D not certain. CDR1 and CDR2 (germline): LGHNA, YNFKEQ. This CDR3 region has 12 residues. The ends were cut back, 6 bases at V and 1 base at J, with 7 bases in the middle. The DNA of the CDR3 is TGTGCCAGCAGTTACGGATCCTACGAGCAGTACTTC. Translation: CASSYGSYEQYF.

This clonotype has ten or more counts. This sequence joins TRBV7-9 and TRBJ1-4; no clear D. Trimming stripped 2 bases from V and 8 bases from J, with 12 bases between. There are 14 residues in the CDR3. Germline CDR1 SEHNR, CDR2 FQNEAQ (reference sequence). CDR3 region: CASSLPLVGEKLFF. CDR3 DNA: TGTGCCAGCAGCTTACCCCTCGTTGGGGAAAAACTGTTTTTT.

This clonotype was observed many times. The rearrangement uses TRBV7-9 and TRBJ2-3; the match to TRBD2 covers 13 bases. The CDR3 length is 16 residues. Trimming at V came to 3 bases and at J to 4 bases, leaving 4 bases not matched to a gene. Germline values: CDR1 SEHNR, CDR2 FQNEAQ (reference sequence). Here the CDR3 DNA reads TGTGCCAGCAGCTTGGGGACTAGCGGGATTGCAGATACGCAGTATTTT. It specifies CASSLGTSGIADTQYF. The full variable domain, completed using reference TRBV7-9 and TRBJ2-3, is DTGVSQNPRHKITKRGQNVTFRCDPISEHNRLYWYRQTLGQGPEFLTYFQNEAQLEKSRLLSDRFSAERPKGSFSTLEIQRTEQGDSAMYLCASSLGTSGIADTQYFGPGTRLTVL.

This clonotype was seen ten or more times. The gene calls are TRBV7-9 and TRBJ2-3; D ambiguous. Germline CDR1 reads SEHNR; CDR2 reads FQNEAQ (reference sequence). Trimming stripped 3 bases from V and 4 bases from J, with 5 bases between. The CDR3 has 12 residues. CDR3 in amino acids: CASSLAPDTQYF. DNA of the CDR3: TGTGCCAGCAGCTTGGCCCCAGATACGCAGTATTTT. The entire variable domain, with the rest obtained from reference TRBV7-9 and TRBJ2-3, is as follows: DTGVSQNPRHKITKRGQNVTFRCDPISEHNRLYWYRQTLGQGPEFLTYFQNEAQLEKSRLLSDRFSAERPKGSFSTLEIQRTEQGDSAMYLCASSLAPDTQYFGPGTRLTVL.

This clonotype has at least ten counts. This sequence joins TRBV4-1 and TRBJ1-1, with TRBD1 as a possible D gene (6 bases). V lost 0 bases and J 3 bases, leaving 14 bases between the germline ends. The CDR3 loop spans 16 amino acids. Per the germline V gene, CDR1 is MGHRA and CDR2 is YSYEKL. As DNA, the CDR3 is TGCGCCAGCAGCCAAGATCGGGGAGGGGGATACACTGAAGCTTTCTTT. Its protein is CASSQDRGGGYTEAFF.

By share, this clonotype ranks as medium-sized (0.01 to 0.1%). This sequence joins TRBV12-3 or TRBV12-4 and TRBJ1-1, with TRBD1 matching over 7 bases. The CDR3 loop spans 14 amino acids. The J segment lost 5 bases and the V segment lost 5 bases, leaving 8 bases of the junction unmatched. CDR3 in DNA: TGTGCCAGCAGTCCTGGGACAGCCAGGACTGAAGCTTTCTTT. Protein product: CASSPGTARTEAFF.

This clonotype occurred many times. V and J are TRBV2 and TRBJ1-5; TRBD1 aligns across 9 bases. The CDR3 extends over 14 amino acids. The trim removed 6 bases at V and 4 bases at J, leaving 4 bases unmatched. Germline CDR1 reads SNHLY; CDR2 reads FYNNEI. CDR3 DNA: TGTGCCAGCAGCCCGGGACAGGGAAATCAGCCCCAGCATTTT. Amino acids: CASSPGQGNQPQHF.

The table lists this clonotype with a count of one. The chain combines TRBV12-3 or TRBV12-4 with TRBJ1-1, with 11 bases aligning to TRBD1. The CDR3 loop spans 16 amino acids. The ends lost 4 bases at V and 1 base at J; junction bases unmatched: 5. CDR3 protein: CASSSSGTGGNTEAFF. CDR3 DNA sequence: TGTGCCAGCAGTTCCTCCGGGACAGGGGGGAACACTGAAGCTTTCTTT.

This clonotype was detected only a few times. This chain uses TRBV5-4 with TRBJ2-1, with D possibly being TRBD2 (5 bases). The ends were cut back, 7 bases at V and 4 bases at J, with 18 bases in the middle. Germline-derived CDR1 and CDR2 are SGHNT and YYREEE (reference sequence). The CDR3 sequence is 15 residues long. The CDR3 is CASVDKRNPYNEQFF. CDR3 nucleotides: TGTGCCAGCGTAGATAAGCGGAACCCTTACAATGAGCAGTTCTTC.

This clonotype was seen ten or more times. The rearrangement links TRBV6-5 to TRBJ1-2, with TRBD1 as a possible D gene (5 bases). The CDR3 covers 14 residues. Trimming took off 6 bases at V and 3 bases at J, with 14 bases between the two ends. CDR1 is MNHEY and CDR2 is SVGAGI in the germline V gene. CDR3 DNA sequence: TGTGCCAGCAGCCGAAACAGGCTTGACTATGGCTACACCTTC. As protein: CASSRNRLDYGYTF.

This clonotype was detected ten times or more. The chain links TRBV11-2 to TRBJ2-3, with TRBD2 identical over 10 bases. The V and J ends lost 0 bases and 1 base, in that order; junction bases with no gene match: 4. The germline V gene encodes CDR1 SGHAT and CDR2 FQNNGV. This CDR3 region has 17 residues. In DNA, the CDR3 is TGTGCCAGCAGCTTAGATCTGAGCGGGGGGGGCACAGATACGCAGTATTTT. It codes for CASSLDLSGGGTDTQYF.

There are many counts of this clonotype. V is TRBV18 and J is TRBJ1-5; 9 nucleotides line up with TRBD1. V dropped 3 bases and J dropped 6; count of bases not matched to a gene: 15. CDR1 and CDR2 from the germline V gene are KGHSH and LQKENI. The CDR3 has 18 residues. CDR3 in amino acids: CASSPTMAGTGFPQPQHF. CDR3 DNA sequence: TGTGCCAGCTCACCTACCATGGCCGGGACAGGGTTCCCTCAGCCCCAGCATTTT.

This clonotype occurred many times. This chain joins TRBV4-2 and TRBJ2-5; no clear D. This CDR3 is 12 amino acids long. V was pared by 0 bases and J by 7 bases, with 6 bases between. Germline V gene data show CDR1 as LGHNA and CDR2 as YNFKEQ. The CDR3 reads CASSQESGTQYF. DNA for the CDR3: TGTGCCAGCAGCCAAGAGTCAGGGACCCAGTACTTC.